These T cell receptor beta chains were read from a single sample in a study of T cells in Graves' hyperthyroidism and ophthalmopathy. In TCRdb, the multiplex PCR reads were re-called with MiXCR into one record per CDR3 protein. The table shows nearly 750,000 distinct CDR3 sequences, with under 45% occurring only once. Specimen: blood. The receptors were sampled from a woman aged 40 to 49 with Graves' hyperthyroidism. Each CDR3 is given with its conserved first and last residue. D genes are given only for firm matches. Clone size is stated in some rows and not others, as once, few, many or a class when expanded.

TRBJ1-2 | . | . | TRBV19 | TGTGCCAGTAGTTTGCCAGGGTCCCCAGGCTACACCTTC | CASSLPGSPGYTF
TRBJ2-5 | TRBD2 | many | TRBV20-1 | TGCAGTGCCGACCTAGCGGGAGCCCCAGAGACCCAGTACTTC | CSADLAGAPETQYF
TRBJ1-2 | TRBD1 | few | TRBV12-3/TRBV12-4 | TGTGCCAGCAGTCCGTTTTTTCACAGGGGACAACTCTATGGCTACACCTTC | CASSPFFHRGQLYGYTF
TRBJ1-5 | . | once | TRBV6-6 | TGTGCCAGCTCCCGGGGGGGGCCCAATCAGCCCCAGCATTTT | CASSRGGPNQPQHF
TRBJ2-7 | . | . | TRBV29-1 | TGCAGCGTTGTCCGCCAGGGGTTTTTCTTCCACGAGCAGTACTTC | CSVVRQGFFFHEQYF
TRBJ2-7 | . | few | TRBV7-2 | TGTGCCAGCACCTCAGCCGGCAGTTCATCCTACGAGCAGTACTTC | CASTSAGSSSYEQYF
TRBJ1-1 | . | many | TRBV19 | TGTGCCAGTAGTAGTGCGGTGGCAGCTGGGACTGAAGCTTTCTTT | CASSSAVAAGTEAFF
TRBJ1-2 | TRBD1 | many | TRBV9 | TGTGCCAGCAGCGTAGCAGGGGGCGGTGGCTACACCTTC | CASSVAGGGGYTF
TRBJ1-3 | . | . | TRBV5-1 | TGCGCCAGCAGCGTCGGGACGACTTCGTATACTTCTGGAAACACCATATATTTT | CASSVGTTSYTSGNTIYF
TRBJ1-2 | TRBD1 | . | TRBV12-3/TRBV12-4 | TGTGCCAGCAGGACAGGGCAAAACTATGGCTACACCTTC | CASRTGQNYGYTF
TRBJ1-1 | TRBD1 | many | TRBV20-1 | TGCAGTGCTAGAGTTGCGAGGACAGGGAACACTGAAGCTTTCTTT | CSARVARTGNTEAFF